This T cell receptor (beta chain) was sequenced for a study of graft-versus-host responses after intestinal transplantation (dated by TCRdb to the early 2020s). Context from the whole study: Multivisceral, liver-intestinal, or isolated intestinal transplants were received by the recipients. All recipients received anti-thymocyte globulin induction followed by maintenance tacrolimus and steroids for roughly three years. Bulk TCR-beta CDR3 sequencing was used to track graft-versus-host and host-versus-graft alloreactive T cell clones in the graft, circulation and bone marrow after intestinal transplantation. To identify alloreactive clones, pre-transplant mixed lymphocyte reaction products were sequenced and then compared with unstimulated pre-transplant donor and recipient T cells. Of the 20 to 30 intestinal transplant recipients enrolled in the cohort, one of whom was a retransplant, a few patients without pretransplant specimens were excluded. A peak of at least 4% donor T cells among recipient peripheral blood mononuclear cells was the definition used for donor T cell macrochimerism. Samples from three later patients were sequenced in-house on an Illumina MiSeq with MiXCR processing rather than by the commercial service.

CDR1 is given as GTSNPN and CDR2 as SVGIG, both from the germline V gene (reference sequence). V is cut by 0 bases and J by 8 bases, and the space between the germline ends is 13 bases. The CDR3 goes from the cysteine to the phenylalanine over 13 residues. Of all the DNA, just the CDR3 is kept, 39 bases in frame from base 1. In the first month after transplant, blood samples were collected up to 4 times, and after that at least monthly when available. Notes on this clone: No antigen is known for it. The record has no base qualities; no much larger clone is one base away.

Beyond this particular receptor, the publication reports: In patients with donor T cell macrochimerism, the allografts had high GvH to HvG T cell clonal ratios. Early after transplant, peak levels of circulating GvH clones were associated with declines in HvG clones. The conclusions were limited by the relatively low number and heterogeneity of the intestinal transplant patients. GvH clones turned up in recipient bone marrow, with some appearing earlier in ileal mucosa or blood, a pattern consistent with an intestinal mucosal origin.

Libraries were built with the immunoSEQ multiplex PCR assay. High-throughput TCR-beta CDR3 sequencing of genomic DNA from most patients was performed by Adaptive Biotechnologies. For the original study's pipeline: TCR sequencing data were retrieved from Adaptive's ImmunoSEQ software for 15 to 20 patients, whereas three other patients were processed with MiXCR and VDJtools. Because the origin of CDR3 nucleotide sequences shared between donor and recipient could not be assigned, those sequences were removed. To be classed as alloreactive, a clone needed at least 2-fold expansion over unstimulated cells and a minimum CFSE-low frequency of 0.002% (template counts) or 0.001% (read counts). A clone was considered mappable if detected in the sequenced pre-transplant spleen, lymph node, or MLR CFSE-low populations of the donor or recipient. The cumulative frequency of alloreactive clones was calculated as a percentage of all sequences, weighted by copy number. Drawn from immuneACCESS, this table holds only the in-frame rearrangements with V and J called that TCRdb kept. Clones are partly lost; checked studies trace under half to an unresolved V gene and leave the rest unexplained. That table supplies the V and J calls and clone size; D and trimming were determined from the DNA. For this sample there are approximately 20,000 clones; roughly 86% appear just once. The top ten clonotypes cover about a tenth of the sample.

The sequence derives from a human patient who received an intestinal transplant, so some T cells may come from the graft donor. Here the sequenced sample was PBMCs, taken around 230 days after intestinal transplant. The rearrangement joined TRBV30 to TRBJ1-1; no D gene is confidently identified. CDR3 sequence: CAWSVSAFGEAFF. The nucleotides are TGTGCCTGGAGTGTATCTGCGTTCGGGGAAGCTTTCTTT.